The text below deals with one TCR beta chain. These data belong to a study of blood T cell repertoires in COVID-19. Study information: COVID-19 samples collected from the United States, Italy and Spain covered acute and convalescent phases. T cells, B-cell-depleted T cells, or PBMCs supplied cDNA or gDNA.

Cohort placement rested on clinical history that participants reported themselves. The data were produced by immunoSEQ multiplex PCR, yet TCRdb's version contains in-frame clones alone and is incomplete. The profile shows some 270,000 clones, approximately 90% of them singletons. V was clipped by 5 bases and J by 1 base, with 11 bases between them. CDR3 length: 14 amino acids. Germline V CDR1 and CDR2: LNHDA, SQIVND (reference sequence). This chain connects TRBV19 to TRBJ1-1; maybe TRBD1 (5 bases). This TCR was sampled from a woman in her twenties or thirties with acute COVID-19. Source material: PBMCs or T cells enriched from blood (not recorded which). CDR3 coding DNA: TGTGCCAGTAGTGTCACAGGTGGGAACACTGAAGCTTTCTTT. This translates into CASSVTGGNTEAFF.